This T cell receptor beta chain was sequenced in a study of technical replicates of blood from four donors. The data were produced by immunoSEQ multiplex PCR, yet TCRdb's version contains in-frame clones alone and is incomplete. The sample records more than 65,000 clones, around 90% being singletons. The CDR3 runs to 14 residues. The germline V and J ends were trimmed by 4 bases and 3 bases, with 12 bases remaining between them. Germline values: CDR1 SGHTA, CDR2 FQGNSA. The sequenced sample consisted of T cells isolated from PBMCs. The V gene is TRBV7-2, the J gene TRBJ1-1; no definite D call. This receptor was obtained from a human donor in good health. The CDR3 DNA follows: TGTGCCAGCAGCTCCGCGGGCTCCTACACTGAAGCTTTCTTT. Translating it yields CASSSAGSYTEAFF.